One TCR beta chain is described in this entry. CDR3 length: 15 residues. The V and J ends lost 3 bases and 3 bases, in that order; junction bases with no gene match: 6. Per germline, CDR1 SGHNT and CDR2 YYREEE (reference sequence). This entry comes from a study of T cell changes during pregnancy in multiple sclerosis. The assay was immunoSEQ multiplex PCR, and TCRdb's table has in-frame clones only and misses some. The table lists about 85,000 clones, approximately 93% of them singletons, with 2.5% in the top ten. The chain uses TRBV5-4 and TRBJ1-1; TRBD1 matches 9 bases. The source material was peripheral blood, sampled in the first trimester of pregnancy. The TCR sequence derives from a female donor with multiple sclerosis, enrolled in a pregnancy study. The CDR3: CASSSVQGAYTEAFF. The CDR3 DNA reads TGTGCCAGCAGCTCCGTACAGGGGGCCTACACTGAAGCTTTCTTT.